These 3 T cell receptor beta chains came from one sample sequenced in a study of identifying expanded T cells in peripheral blood. Assay: immunoSEQ multiplex PCR; the TCRdb copy retains only in-frame clones and omits some. The repertoire consists of 70,000 to 95,000 clones, with roughly 89% occurring once and the leading ten covering 7.3%. The material sequenced was blood. These receptors all come from a person aged 18 to 70 in good health.

The chain has TRBV12-5 and TRBJ1-1; TRBD1 aligns across 10 bases. The V gene's germline CDR1 is LGHNT and CDR2 FRNRAP. V dropped 6 bases and J dropped 0; count of bases not matched to a gene: 4. This CDR3 spans 15 amino acids. The CDR3: CASGPGQGMNTEAFF. CDR3 DNA sequence: TGTGCTAGTGGCCCGGGACAGGGGATGAACACTGAAGCTTTCTTT.

The rearrangement joins TRBV27 to TRBJ1-4; D is uncertain. V was clipped by 0 bases and J by 0 bases, with 5 bases between them. The CDR3 has 15 residues. From germline, CDR1 is MNHEY and CDR2 SMNVEV (reference sequence). In DNA form, the CDR3 reads TGTGCCAGCAGTTTATCGGGAGCAACTAATGAAAAACTGTTTTTT. It encodes CASSLSGATNEKLFF.

The chain combines TRBV10-3 with TRBJ1-4; D perhaps matches TRBD1 (5 bases). The CDR3 sequence is 16 residues long. CDR1 is ENHRY, CDR2 SYGVKD, per germline. Trimming cost V 0 bases and J 7 bases, with 15 bases left between them. CDR3 sequence reads: CAISESGQNEGEKLFF. DNA for the CDR3: TGTGCCATCAGTGAGTCGGGGCAGAACGAGGGTGAAAAACTGTTTTTT.